These T cell receptor beta chains were read from a single sample in a study of beta chain features in type 1 diabetes. Assay used: immunoSEQ multiplex PCR; TCRdb lists only in-frame clones, some missing. The table records hundreds of thousands of clones, over 11% of them present only once. The sample taken for sequencing was naive CD4+ T cells from blood. These receptors came from a man between 18 and 35 years old with type 1 diabetes. Both conserved end residues are part of each CDR3. A D gene is named only where the DNA matches it firmly. Clone size, where shown, is once, few, many, or a class for clones that have expanded.

J	V	size	length	D	CDR3	DNA
TRBJ2-3	TRBV7-2	few	13	-	CASSPGTHDTQYF	TGTGCCAGCAGCCCCGGGACGCACGATACGCAGTATTTT
TRBJ1-5	TRBV28	few	14	-	CASSHSTGGQPQHF	TGTGCCAGCAGTCACTCCACGGGCGGTCAACCCCAGCATTTT
TRBJ1-2	TRBV15	once	16	-	CATSKGQTIENYGYTF	TGTGCCACCAGCAAAGGACAGACCATTGAAAACTATGGCTACACCTTC
TRBJ1-4	TRBV7-9	-	15	TRBD1	CASSPPGQGAEKLFF	TGTGCCAGCAGCCCTCCGGGACAGGGGGCTGAAAAACTGTTTTTT
TRBJ2-2	TRBV30	few	15	TRBD1	CASYLGTANTGELFF	TGTGCCTCCTACCTTGGGACAGCGAACACCGGGGAGCTGTTTTTT
TRBJ2-5	TRBV28	few	15	TRBD2	CASSFRLAGEETQYF	TGTGCCAGCAGTTTTCGGCTAGCGGGAGAAGAGACCCAGTACTTC
TRBJ2-5	TRBV7-2	-	14	-	CASSPAGRKETQYF	TGTGCCAGCAGTCCCGCAGGACGTAAAGAGACCCAGTACTTC
TRBJ1-4	TRBV30	few	13	-	CAWEQGGNEKLFF	TGTGCCTGGGAACAGGGAGGGAACGAAAAACTGTTTTTT
TRBJ2-5	TRBV7-3	few	13	-	CASSPRDAGTQYF	TGTGCCAGCAGCCCTCGAGACGCAGGGACCCAGTACTTC
TRBJ2-3	TRBV7-7	few	14	-	CASSLSTSTDTQYF	TGTGCTAGCAGCTTATCTACTAGCACAGATACGCAGTATTTT
TRBJ2-1	TRBV11-3	few	13	-	CASTTTGEDEQFF	TGTGCCAGCACTACAACAGGGGAGGATGAGCAGTTCTTC
TRBJ2-5	TRBV6-1	-	15	-	CASSEKPTLGETQYF	TGTGCCAGCAGTGAAAAGCCTACCCTCGGGGAGACCCAGTACTTC
TRBJ1-5	TRBV6-1	-	18	-	CASSEAWMGGPGNQPQHF	TGTGCCAGCAGTGAAGCATGGATGGGGGGGCCTGGCAATCAGCCCCAGCATTTT
TRBJ2-6	TRBV5-1	-	17	-	CASSPLGGPSGANVLTF	TGCGCCAGCAGCCCCTTAGGGGGTCCATCCGGGGCCAACGTCCTGACTTTC
TRBJ2-7	TRBV30	few	11	-	CAWEGSYEQYF	TGTGCCTGGGAGGGGTCCTACGAGCAGTACTTC
TRBJ2-7	TRBV9	few	15	TRBD1	CASSVAWTGAKEQYF	TGTGCCAGCAGCGTAGCTTGGACAGGGGCTAAGGAGCAGTACTTC
TRBJ2-7	TRBV4-1	-	14	-	CASSPSGRPVEQYF	TGCGCCAGCAGCCCCTCGGGCAGGCCTGTCGAGCAGTACTTC
TRBJ2-5	TRBV9	few	16	TRBD1	CASSFLTGGIAETQYF	TGTGCCAGCAGCTTTCTTACAGGGGGCATAGCGGAGACCCAGTACTTC
TRBJ2-3	TRBV11-2	few	15	TRBD1	CASSSLRGRADTQYF	TGTGCCAGCAGCTCGCTCAGGGGGCGGGCAGATACGCAGTATTTT
TRBJ1-6	TRBV11-2	-	13	-	CASSLGTASPLHF	TGTGCCAGCAGCTTAGGGACCGCTTCACCCCTCCACTTT
TRBJ2-3	TRBV6-4	-	13	-	CASSDQGGDTQYF	TGTGCCAGCAGTGACCAGGGGGGAGATACGCAGTATTTT
TRBJ2-1	TRBV7-2	-	16	TRBD2	CASSFVTSGTYNEQFF	TGTGCCAGCAGCTTCGTAACTAGCGGGACCTACAATGAGCAGTTCTTC
TRBJ1-3	TRBV30	few	13	-	CAWSVNSGNTIYF	TGTGCCTGGAGTGTAAACTCTGGAAACACCATATATTTT
TRBJ1-2	TRBV25-1	few	16	-	CASSYPGREDRRGYTF	TGTGCCAGCAGTTACCCCGGGAGGGAGGATCGGCGTGGCTACACCTTC
TRBJ2-7	TRBV4-1	-	18	TRBD1	CASSQAPYPGQGSYEQYF	TGCGCCAGCAGCCAGGCTCCGTACCCGGGACAGGGGTCCTACGAGCAGTACTTC
TRBJ2-1	TRBV20-1	-	11	-	CSASFGNEQFF	TGCAGTGCTAGTTTCGGGAATGAGCAGTTCTTC
TRBJ1-6	TRBV5-1	-	15	-	CASSLGAGYDSPLHF	TGCGCCAGCAGCTTGGGAGCAGGGTACGATTCACCCCTCCACTTT
TRBJ1-2	TRBV27	-	15	-	CASSLRLLANYGYTF	TGTGCCAGCAGTTTACGCCTCTTGGCTAACTATGGCTACACCTTC
TRBJ2-2	TRBV5-1	-	14	-	CASSLTGNTGELFF	TGCGCCAGCAGCTTGACCGGGAACACCGGGGAGCTGTTTTTT
TRBJ2-3	TRBV5-1	-	14	-	CASSLAGGGDTQYF	TGCGCCAGCAGCTTGGCCGGGGGCGGAGATACGCAGTATTTT
TRBJ2-5	TRBV5-1	-	14	-	CASSLGPGTETQYF	TGCGCCAGCAGCTTGGGTCCGGGGACGGAGACCCAGTACTTC
TRBJ2-5	TRBV15	-	15	TRBD2	CATRTSGAGVETQYF	TGTGCCACCAGGACTAGCGGGGCAGGGGTGGAGACCCAGTACTTC
TRBJ2-5	TRBV5-6	few	13	-	CASSLGSMGTQYF	TGTGCCAGCAGCTTGGGTTCTATGGGGACCCAGTACTTC
TRBJ2-7	TRBV5-1	-	15	-	CASSLIQGGHGEQYF	TGCGCCAGCAGCTTGATACAGGGAGGTCATGGCGAGCAGTACTTC
TRBJ2-6	TRBV7-8	-	19	-	CASSLAIIGGGSGANVLTF	TGTGCCAGCAGCTTAGCGATTATTGGTGGGGGCTCTGGGGCCAACGTCCTGACTTTC
TRBJ1-2	TRBV6-5	few	11	-	CASGTSGGYTF	TGTGCCAGCGGGACTTCTGGGGGCTACACCTTC
TRBJ2-3	TRBV6-5	-	15	TRBD2	CASSYLSGRGDTQYF	TGTGCCAGCAGTTACCTTAGCGGGAGAGGAGATACGCAGTATTTT
TRBJ1-4	TRBV2	few	15	-	CATKRWNGRDEKLFF	TGTGCCACCAAGCGGTGGAACGGGAGAGATGAAAAACTGTTTTTT
TRBJ1-1	TRBV29-1	few	14	-	CSVVGLRSNTEAFF	TGCAGCGTTGTAGGGCTCCGTTCGAACACTGAAGCTTTCTTT
TRBJ2-7	TRBV7-9	-	13	-	CASSLRDTYEQYF	TGTGCCAGCAGCTTAAGGGACACCTACGAGCAGTACTTC
TRBJ1-5	TRBV7-9	-	11	-	CASGRGQPQHF	TGTGCCTCCGGCCGGGGTCAGCCCCAGCATTTT
TRBJ2-1	TRBV6-5	-	11	-	CASSKLNEQFF	TGTGCCAGCAGTAAACTTAATGAGCAGTTCTTC
TRBJ2-3	TRBV18	-	13	-	CASSPSSTDTQYF	TGTGCCAGCTCACCATCAAGCACAGATACGCAGTATTTT
TRBJ2-1	TRBV4-3	few	16	TRBD1	CASSQDPQGAWNEQFF	TGCGCCAGCAGCCAAGACCCCCAGGGGGCTTGGAATGAGCAGTTCTTC
TRBJ2-7	TRBV25-1	-	15	-	CASSGADEYSYEQYF	TGTGCCAGCAGTGGAGCAGACGAGTACTCCTACGAGCAGTACTTC
TRBJ2-5	TRBV30	few	12	-	CAWSGGWETQYF	TGTGCCTGGAGTGGGGGGTGGGAGACCCAGTACTTC
TRBJ2-7	TRBV4-1	-	16	TRBD2	CASSRQRGILSYEQYF	TGCGCCAGCAGCCGTCAGCGGGGTATTTTGTCCTACGAGCAGTACTTC
TRBJ1-1	TRBV7-2	few	15	TRBD1	CASSTQGTGLAEAFF	TGTGCCAGCAGCACCCAGGGGACAGGGCTGGCTGAAGCTTTCTTT
TRBJ2-6	TRBV5-4	many	13	-	CAGDQRGANVLTF	TGTGCCGGAGATCAAAGGGGGGCCAACGTCCTGACTTTC
TRBJ2-1	TRBV9	few	17	TRBD2	CASSVASTSGGYNEQFF	TGTGCCAGCAGCGTAGCATCGACTAGCGGGGGCTACAATGAGCAGTTCTTC
TRBJ2-7	TRBV28	-	15	TRBD1	CASSVPGQGVYEQYF	TGTGCCAGCAGTGTACCGGGACAGGGCGTTTACGAGCAGTACTTC